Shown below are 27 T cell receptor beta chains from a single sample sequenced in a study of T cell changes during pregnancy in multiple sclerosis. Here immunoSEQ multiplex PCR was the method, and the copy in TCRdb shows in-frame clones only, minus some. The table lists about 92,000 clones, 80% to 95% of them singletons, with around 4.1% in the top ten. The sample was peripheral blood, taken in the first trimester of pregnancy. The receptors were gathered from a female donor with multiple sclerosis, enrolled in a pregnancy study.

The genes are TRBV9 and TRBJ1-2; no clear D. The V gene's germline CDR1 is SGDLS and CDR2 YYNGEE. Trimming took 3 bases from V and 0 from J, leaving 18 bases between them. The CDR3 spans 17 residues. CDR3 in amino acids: CASSANLKVGTNYGYTF. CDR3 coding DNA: TGTGCCAGCAGCGCTAACCTCAAGGTGGGCACTAACTATGGCTACACCTTC.

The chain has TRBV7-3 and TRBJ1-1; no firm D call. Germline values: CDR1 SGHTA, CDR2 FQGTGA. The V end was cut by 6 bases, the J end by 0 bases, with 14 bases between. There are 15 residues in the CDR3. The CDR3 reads CASSPNAGVNTEAFF. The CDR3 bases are TGTGCCAGCAGTCCAAACGCGGGTGTGAACACTGAAGCTTTCTTT.

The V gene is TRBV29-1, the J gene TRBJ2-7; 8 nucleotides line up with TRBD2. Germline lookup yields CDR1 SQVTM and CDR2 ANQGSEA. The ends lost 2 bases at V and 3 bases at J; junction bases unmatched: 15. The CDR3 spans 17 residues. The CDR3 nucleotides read TGCAGCGTTGAAAAAACCCCCCCCGGGACTAGGGACTACGAGCAGTACTTC. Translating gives CSVEKTPPGTRDYEQYF.

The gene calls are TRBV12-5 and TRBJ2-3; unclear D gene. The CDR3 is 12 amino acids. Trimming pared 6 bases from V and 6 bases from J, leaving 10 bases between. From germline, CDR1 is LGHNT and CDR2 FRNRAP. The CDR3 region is CASGTSRDTQYF. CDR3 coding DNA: TGTGCTAGTGGCACCTCCCGGGATACGCAGTATTTT.

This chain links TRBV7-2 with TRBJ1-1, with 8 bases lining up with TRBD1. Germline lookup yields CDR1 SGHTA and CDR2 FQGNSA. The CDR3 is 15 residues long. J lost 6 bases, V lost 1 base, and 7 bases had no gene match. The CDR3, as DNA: TGTGCCAGCAGCTTAGTCCCCTCGGACAGGGCTGAAGCTTTCTTT. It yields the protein CASSLVPSDRAEAFF.

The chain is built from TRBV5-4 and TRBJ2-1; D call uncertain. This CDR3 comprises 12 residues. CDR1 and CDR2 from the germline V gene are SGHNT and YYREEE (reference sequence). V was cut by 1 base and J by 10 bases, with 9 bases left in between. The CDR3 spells CASSLLMREQFF. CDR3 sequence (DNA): TGTGCCAGCAGCTTGTTAATGCGGGAGCAGTTCTTC.

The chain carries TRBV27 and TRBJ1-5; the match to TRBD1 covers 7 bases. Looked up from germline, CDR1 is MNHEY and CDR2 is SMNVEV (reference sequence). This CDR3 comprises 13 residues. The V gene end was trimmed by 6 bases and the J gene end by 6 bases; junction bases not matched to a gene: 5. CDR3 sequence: CASSPQGGQPQHF. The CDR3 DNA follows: TGTGCCAGCAGCCCCCAGGGGGGTCAGCCCCAGCATTTT.

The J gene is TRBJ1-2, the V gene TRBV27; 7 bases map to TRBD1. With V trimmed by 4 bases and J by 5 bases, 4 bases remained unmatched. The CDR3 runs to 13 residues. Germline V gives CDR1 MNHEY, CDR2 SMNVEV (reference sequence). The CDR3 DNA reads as TGTGCCAGCAGTTCAAGACAGGGTTATGGCTACACCTTC. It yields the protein CASSSRQGYGYTF.

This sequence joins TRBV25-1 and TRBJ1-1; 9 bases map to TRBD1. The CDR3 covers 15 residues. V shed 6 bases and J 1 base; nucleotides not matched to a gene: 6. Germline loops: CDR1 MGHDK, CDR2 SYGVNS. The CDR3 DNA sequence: TGTGCCAGCAGAGCGGACAGGGGAACGAACACTGAAGCTTTCTTT. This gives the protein CASRADRGTNTEAFF.

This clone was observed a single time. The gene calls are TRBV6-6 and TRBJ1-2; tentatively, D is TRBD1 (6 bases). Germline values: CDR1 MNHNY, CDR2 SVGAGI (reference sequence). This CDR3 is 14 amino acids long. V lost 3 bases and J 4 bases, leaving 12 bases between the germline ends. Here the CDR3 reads CASSYASGAYGYTF. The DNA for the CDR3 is TGTGCCAGCAGTTATGCGTCAGGGGCCTATGGCTACACCTTC.

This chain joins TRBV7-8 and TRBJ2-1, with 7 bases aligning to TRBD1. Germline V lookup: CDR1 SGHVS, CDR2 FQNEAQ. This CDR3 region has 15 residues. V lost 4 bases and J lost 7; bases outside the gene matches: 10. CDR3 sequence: CASSSYGQVWNEQFF. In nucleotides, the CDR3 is TGTGCCAGCAGCTCCTATGGACAGGTCTGGAATGAGCAGTTCTTC.

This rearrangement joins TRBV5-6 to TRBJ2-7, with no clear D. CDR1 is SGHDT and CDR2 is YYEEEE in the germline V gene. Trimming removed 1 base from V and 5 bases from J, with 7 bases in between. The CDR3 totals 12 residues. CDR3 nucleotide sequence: TGTGCCAGCAGCTTGTATAATGACGAGCAGTACTTC. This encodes CASSLYNDEQYF.

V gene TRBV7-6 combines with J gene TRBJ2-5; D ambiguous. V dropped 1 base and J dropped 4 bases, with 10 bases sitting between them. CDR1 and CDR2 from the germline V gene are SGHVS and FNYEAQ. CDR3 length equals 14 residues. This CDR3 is CASSLGAGRETQYF. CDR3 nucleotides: TGTGCCAGCAGCTTAGGGGCAGGTCGAGAGACCCAGTACTTC.

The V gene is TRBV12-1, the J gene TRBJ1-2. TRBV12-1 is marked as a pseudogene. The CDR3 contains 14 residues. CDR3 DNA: TGTGCCAGCAGCCCACCGCCCGGTAACTATGGCTACACCTTC. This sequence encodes CASSPPPGNYGYTF.

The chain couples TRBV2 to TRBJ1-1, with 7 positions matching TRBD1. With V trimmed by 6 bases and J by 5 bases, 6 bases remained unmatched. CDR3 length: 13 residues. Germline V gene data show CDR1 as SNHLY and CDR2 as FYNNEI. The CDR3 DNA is TGTGCCAGCAGGGACAGGTCGAGGACTGAAGCTTTCTTT. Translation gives CASRDRSRTEAFF.

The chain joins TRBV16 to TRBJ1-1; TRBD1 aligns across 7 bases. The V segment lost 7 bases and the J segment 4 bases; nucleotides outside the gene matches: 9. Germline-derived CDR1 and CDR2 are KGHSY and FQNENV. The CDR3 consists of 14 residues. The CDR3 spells CASTLDRAGTEAFF. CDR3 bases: TGTGCCAGCACCCTAGACAGGGCGGGCACTGAAGCTTTCTTT.

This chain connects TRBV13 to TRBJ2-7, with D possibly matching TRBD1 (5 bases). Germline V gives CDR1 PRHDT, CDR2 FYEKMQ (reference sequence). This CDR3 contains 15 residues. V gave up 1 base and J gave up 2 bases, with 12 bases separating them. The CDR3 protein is CASSLEAGWAYEQYF. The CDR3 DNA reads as TGTGCCAGCAGCTTAGAGGCAGGGTGGGCCTACGAGCAGTACTTC.

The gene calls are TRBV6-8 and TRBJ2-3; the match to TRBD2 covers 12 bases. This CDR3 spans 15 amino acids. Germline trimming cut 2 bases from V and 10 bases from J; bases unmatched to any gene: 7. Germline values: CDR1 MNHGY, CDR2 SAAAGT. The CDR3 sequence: CASSYASGGAKAQYF. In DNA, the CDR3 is TGTGCCAGCAGTTACGCTAGCGGGGGGGCCAAGGCGCAGTATTTT.

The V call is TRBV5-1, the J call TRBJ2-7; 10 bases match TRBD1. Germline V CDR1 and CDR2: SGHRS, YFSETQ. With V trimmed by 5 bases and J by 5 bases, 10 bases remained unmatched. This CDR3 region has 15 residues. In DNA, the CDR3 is TGCGCCAGCAGTTCCGACAGGGGGCATTTCGACGAGCAGTACTTC. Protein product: CASSSDRGHFDEQYF.

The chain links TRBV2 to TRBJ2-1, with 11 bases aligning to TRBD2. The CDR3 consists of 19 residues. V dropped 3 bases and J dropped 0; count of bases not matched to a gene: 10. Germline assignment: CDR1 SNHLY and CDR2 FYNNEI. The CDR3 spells CASSDLGLAGPSSYNEQFF. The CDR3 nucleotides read TGTGCCAGCAGTGATTTAGGACTAGCGGGTCCGAGCTCCTACAATGAGCAGTTCTTC.

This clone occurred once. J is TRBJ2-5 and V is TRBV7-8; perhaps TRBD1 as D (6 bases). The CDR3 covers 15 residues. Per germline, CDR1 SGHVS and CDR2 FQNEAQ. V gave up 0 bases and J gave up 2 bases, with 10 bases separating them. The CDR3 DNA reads TGTGCCAGCAGCTTAGCGCCCGGACAGCAAGAGACCCAGTACTTC. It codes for CASSLAPGQQETQYF.

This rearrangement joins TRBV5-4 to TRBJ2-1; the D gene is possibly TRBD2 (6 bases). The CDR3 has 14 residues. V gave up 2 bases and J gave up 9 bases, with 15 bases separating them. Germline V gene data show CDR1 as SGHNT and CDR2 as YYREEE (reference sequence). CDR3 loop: CASSFYGGPPEQFF. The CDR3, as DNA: TGTGCCAGCAGCTTCTACGGGGGTCCACCTGAGCAGTTCTTC.

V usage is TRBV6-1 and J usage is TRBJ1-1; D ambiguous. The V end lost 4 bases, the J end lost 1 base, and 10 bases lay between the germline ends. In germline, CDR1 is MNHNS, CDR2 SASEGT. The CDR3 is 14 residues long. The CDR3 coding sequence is TGTGCCAGCAGTGTTAGGAGAACGAACACTGAAGCTTTCTTT. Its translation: CASSVRRTNTEAFF.

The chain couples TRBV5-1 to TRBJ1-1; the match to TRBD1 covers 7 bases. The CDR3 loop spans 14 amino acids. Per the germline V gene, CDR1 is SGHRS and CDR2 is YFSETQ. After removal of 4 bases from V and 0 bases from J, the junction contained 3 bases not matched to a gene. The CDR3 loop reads CASSEQGMNTEAFF. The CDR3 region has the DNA TGCGCCAGCAGCGAACAGGGGATGAACACTGAAGCTTTCTTT.

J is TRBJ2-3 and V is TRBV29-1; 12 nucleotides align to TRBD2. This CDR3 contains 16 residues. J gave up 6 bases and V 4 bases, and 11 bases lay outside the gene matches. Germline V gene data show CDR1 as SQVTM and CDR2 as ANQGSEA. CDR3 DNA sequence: TGCAGCGTTGTTTCGGCTAGCGGGGGGGCACAGGATACGCAGTATTTT. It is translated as CSVVSASGGAQDTQYF.

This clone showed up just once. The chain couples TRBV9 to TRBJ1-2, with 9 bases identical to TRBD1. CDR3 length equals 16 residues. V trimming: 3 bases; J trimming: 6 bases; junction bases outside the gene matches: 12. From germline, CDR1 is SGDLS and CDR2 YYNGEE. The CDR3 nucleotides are TGTGCCAGCAGCGAGCGGGACAGGGACAGATCAAATGGCTACACCTTC. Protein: CASSERDRDRSNGYTF.

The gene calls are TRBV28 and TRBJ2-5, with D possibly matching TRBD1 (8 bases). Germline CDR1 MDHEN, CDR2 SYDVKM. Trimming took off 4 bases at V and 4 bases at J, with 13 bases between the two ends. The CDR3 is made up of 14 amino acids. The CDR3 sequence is CASSSYRGGETQYF. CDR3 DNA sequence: TGTGCCAGCAGTTCGTACAGGGGGGGAGAGACCCAGTACTTC.